This T cell receptor (beta chain) was observed in a study of shared clonotypes between healthy human individuals. Germline V gene sequence: CDR1 SGHTA, CDR2 FQGTGA. Trimming pared 4 bases from V and 6 bases from J, leaving 12 bases between. The CDR3 contains 14 residues. Measured with immunoSEQ multiplex PCR; TCRdb has only the in-frame clones, and not every one. The repertoire holds around 1.4 million clones, roughly 98.5% seen once, with 0.36% in the top ten. Negatively enriched CD4+ T cells were divided by CD45RA into naive and memory. The rearrangement uses TRBV7-3 and TRBJ2-2; D uncertain. Material: naive CD4+ T cells sorted from blood. Described subset: CD45RA+ positively selected. The sequence was obtained from a man in his thirties or forties in good health. CDR3 sequence (DNA): TGTGCCAGCAGCTCTTTGTCTGTGGCCGGGGAGCTGTTTTTT. Protein sequence: CASSSLSVAGELFF.